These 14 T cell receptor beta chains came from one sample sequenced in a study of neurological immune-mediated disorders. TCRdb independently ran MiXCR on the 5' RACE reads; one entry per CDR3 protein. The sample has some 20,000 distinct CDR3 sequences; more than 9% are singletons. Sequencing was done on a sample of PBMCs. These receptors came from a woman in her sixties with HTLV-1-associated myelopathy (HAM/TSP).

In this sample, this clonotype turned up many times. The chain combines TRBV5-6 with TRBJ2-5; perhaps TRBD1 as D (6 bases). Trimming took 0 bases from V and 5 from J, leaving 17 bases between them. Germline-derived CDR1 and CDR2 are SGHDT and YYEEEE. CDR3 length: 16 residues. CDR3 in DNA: TGTGCCAGCAGCTTGGTAGGGTCAGGGGCCTCTGAGACCCAGTACTTC. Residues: CASSLVGSGASETQYF.

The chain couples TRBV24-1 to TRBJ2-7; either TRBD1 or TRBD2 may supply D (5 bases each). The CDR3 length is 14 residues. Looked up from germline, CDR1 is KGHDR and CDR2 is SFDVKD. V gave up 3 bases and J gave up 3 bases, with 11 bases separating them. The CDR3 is CATSDGTQVYEQYF. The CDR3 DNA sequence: TGTGCCACCAGTGATGGGACCCAGGTCTACGAGCAGTACTTC.

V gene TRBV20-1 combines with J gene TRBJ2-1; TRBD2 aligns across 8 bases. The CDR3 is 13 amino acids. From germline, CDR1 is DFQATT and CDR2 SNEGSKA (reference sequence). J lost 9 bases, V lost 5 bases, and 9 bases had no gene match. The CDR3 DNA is TGCAGTGCTGGCCTCGGGGGGGGGACTGAGCAGTTCTTC. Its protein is CSAGLGGGTEQFF.

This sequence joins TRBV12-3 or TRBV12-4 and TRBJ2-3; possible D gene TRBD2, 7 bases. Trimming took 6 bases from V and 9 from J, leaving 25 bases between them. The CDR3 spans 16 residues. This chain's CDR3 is CASSLQEGGPVGTQYF. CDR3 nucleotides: TGTGCCAGCAGCTTACAAGAGGGGGGGCCGGTCGGCACGCAGTATTTT.

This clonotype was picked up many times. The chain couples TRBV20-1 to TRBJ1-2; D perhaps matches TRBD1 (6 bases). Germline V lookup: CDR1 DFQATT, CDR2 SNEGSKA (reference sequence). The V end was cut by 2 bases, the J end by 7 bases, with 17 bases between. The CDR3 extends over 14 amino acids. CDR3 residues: CSARPTGNTGGYTF. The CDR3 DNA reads TGCAGTGCTAGACCTACAGGGAACACAGGTGGCTACACCTTC.

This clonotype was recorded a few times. The CDR3 nucleotides are TGTGCCAGCTCCCCCGGGACTGGAGGCTACGAGCAGTACTTC. The encoded protein is CASSPGTGGYEQYF. The chain carries TRBV18 and TRBJ2-7, with a weak D call TRBD2 (6 bases). Trimming cost V 6 bases and J 3 bases, with 15 bases left between them. This CDR3 comprises 14 residues. Germline loops: CDR1 KGHSH, CDR2 LQKENI.

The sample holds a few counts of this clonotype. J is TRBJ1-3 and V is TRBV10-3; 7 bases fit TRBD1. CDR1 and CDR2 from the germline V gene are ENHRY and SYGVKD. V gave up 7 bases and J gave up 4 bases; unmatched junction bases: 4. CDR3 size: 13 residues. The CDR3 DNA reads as TGTGCCATCACAACAGGGGTCGGAAACACCATATATTTT. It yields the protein CAITTGVGNTIYF.

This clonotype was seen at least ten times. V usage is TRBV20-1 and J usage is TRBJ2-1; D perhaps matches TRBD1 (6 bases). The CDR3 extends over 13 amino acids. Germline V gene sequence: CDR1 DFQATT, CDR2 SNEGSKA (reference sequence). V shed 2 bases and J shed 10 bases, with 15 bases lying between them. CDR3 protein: CSARPGQRFEQFF. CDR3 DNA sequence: TGCAGTGCTAGACCCGGACAGCGTTTCGAGCAGTTCTTC.

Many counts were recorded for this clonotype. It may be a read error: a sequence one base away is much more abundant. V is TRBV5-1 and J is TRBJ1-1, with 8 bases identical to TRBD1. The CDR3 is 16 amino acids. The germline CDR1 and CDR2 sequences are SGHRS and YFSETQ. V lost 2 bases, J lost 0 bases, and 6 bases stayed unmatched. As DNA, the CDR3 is TGCGCCAGCAGCTTACAGGGGGTGGAGATGAACACTGAAGCTTTCTTT. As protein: CASSLQGVEMNTEAFF. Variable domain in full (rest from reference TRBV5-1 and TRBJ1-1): KAGVTQTPRYLIKTRGQQVTLSCSPISGHRSVSWYQQTPGQGLQFLFEYFSETQRNKGNFPGRFSGRQFSNSRSEMNVSTLELGDSALYLCASSLQGVEMNTEAFFGQGTRLTVV.

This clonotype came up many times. The CDR3 sequence is CASSPRDTNEQYF. For the CDR3, the DNA is TGTGCCAGCTCACCAAGGGACACCAACGAGCAGTACTTC. V is TRBV18 and J is TRBJ2-7; TRBD1 might be the D (6 bases). This CDR3 spans 13 amino acids. Trimming shortened V by 2 bases and J by 5 bases, and 10 bases separated the two germline ends. Per germline, CDR1 KGHSH and CDR2 LQKENI.

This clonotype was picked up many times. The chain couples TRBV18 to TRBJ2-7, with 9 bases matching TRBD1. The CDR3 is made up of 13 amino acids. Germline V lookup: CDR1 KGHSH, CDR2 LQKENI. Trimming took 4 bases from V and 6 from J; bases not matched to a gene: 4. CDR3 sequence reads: CASSLGQGREQYF. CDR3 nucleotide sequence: TGTGCCAGCTCACTGGGACAGGGACGCGAGCAGTACTTC.

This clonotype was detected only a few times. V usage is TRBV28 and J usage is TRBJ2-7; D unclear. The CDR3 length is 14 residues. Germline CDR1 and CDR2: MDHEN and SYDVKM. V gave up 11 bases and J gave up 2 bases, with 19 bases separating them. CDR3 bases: TGTGCCCTCAGCGCCTACCCGAGGACCTACGAGCAGTACTTC. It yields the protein CALSAYPRTYEQYF.

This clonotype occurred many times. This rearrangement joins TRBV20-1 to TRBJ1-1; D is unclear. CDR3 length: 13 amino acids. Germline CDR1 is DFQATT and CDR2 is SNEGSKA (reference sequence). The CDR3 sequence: CKGGAARNTEAFF. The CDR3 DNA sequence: TGCAAAGGAGGAGCGGCCAGGAACACTGAAGCTTTCTTT.

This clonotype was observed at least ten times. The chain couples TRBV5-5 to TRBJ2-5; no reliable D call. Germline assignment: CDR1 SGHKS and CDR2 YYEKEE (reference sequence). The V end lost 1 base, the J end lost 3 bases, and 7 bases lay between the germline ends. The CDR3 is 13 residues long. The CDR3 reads CASSLWAEETQYF. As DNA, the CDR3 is TGTGCCAGCAGCTTGTGGGCAGAAGAGACCCAGTACTTC. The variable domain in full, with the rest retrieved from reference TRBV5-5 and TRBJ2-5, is DAGVTQSPTHLIKTRGQQVTLRCSPISGHKSVSWYQQVLGQGPQFIFQYYEKEERGRGNFPDRFSARQFPNYSSELNVNALLLGDSALYLCASSLWAEETQYFGPGTRLLVL.